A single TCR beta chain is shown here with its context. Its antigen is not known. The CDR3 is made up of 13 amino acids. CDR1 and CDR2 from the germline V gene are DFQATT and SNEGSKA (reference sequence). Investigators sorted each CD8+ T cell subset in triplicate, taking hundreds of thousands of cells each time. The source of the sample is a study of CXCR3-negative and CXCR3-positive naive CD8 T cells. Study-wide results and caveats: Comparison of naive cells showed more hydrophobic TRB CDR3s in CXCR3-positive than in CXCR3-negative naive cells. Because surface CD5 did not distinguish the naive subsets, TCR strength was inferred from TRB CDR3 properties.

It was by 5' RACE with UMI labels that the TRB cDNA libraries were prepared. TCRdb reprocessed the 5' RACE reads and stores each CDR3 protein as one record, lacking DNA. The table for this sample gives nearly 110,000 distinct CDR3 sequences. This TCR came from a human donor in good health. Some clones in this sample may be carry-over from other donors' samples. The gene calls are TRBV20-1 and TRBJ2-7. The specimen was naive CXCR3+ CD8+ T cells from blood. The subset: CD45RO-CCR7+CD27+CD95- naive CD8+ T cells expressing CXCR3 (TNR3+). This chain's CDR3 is CSAREASTYEQYF.